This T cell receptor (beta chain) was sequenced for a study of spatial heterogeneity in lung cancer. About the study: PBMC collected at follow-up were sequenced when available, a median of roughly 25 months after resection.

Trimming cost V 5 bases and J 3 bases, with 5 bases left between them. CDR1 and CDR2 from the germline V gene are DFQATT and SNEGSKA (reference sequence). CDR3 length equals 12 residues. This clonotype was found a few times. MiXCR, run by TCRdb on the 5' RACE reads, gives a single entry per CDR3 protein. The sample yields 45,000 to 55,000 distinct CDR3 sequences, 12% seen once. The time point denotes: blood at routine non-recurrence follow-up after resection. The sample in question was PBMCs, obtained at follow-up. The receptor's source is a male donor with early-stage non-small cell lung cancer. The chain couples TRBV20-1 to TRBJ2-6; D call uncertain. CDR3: CSAEGGANVLTF. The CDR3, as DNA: TGCAGTGCTGAAGGTGGGGCCAACGTCCTGACTTTC.